These 27 T cell receptor beta chains originate from one sample sequenced in a study of cytomegalovirus exposure and HLA in healthy donors. Primers included in the PCR were 60 Vbeta and 13 Jbeta primers. Assay used: immunoSEQ multiplex PCR; TCRdb lists only in-frame clones, some missing. The sample contains about 180,000 clones, 76% of which appear only once. Sample: PBMCs. The receptors were sampled from a man younger than 35 in good health and CMV-seronegative.

The rearrangement uses TRBV5-4 and TRBJ1-5; D possibly corresponds to TRBD1 (5 bases). Germline-derived CDR1 and CDR2 are SGHNT and YYREEE (reference sequence). V gave up 4 bases and J gave up 7 bases, with 15 bases separating them. This CDR3 comprises 14 residues. The CDR3 DNA reads TGTGCCAGCAGCCTTTCAGGGAACGACCAGCCCCAGCATTTT. Amino acids: CASSLSGNDQPQHF.

The gene calls are TRBV27 and TRBJ1-1, with D uncertain. V lost 6 bases to trimming and J lost 0 bases, with 17 bases between them. Germline V lookup: CDR1 MNHEY, CDR2 SMNVEV (reference sequence). CDR3 length: 16 amino acids. This CDR3 is CASRATRSFLNTEAFF. CDR3 nucleotide sequence: TGTGCCAGCAGGGCAACGAGGTCTTTCCTGAACACTGAAGCTTTCTTT.

V gene TRBV6-1 combines with J gene TRBJ1-3; D is uncertain. Germline V gene sequence: CDR1 MNHNS, CDR2 SASEGT. The CDR3 loop spans 15 amino acids. V lost 4 bases, J lost 5 bases, and 15 bases lay in between. This chain's CDR3 is CASSAADILRNTIYF. The CDR3, as DNA: TGTGCCAGCAGTGCAGCTGACATCCTTCGAAACACCATATATTTT.

This clone was counted a few times. V usage is TRBV20-1 and J usage is TRBJ1-6; 10 nucleotides line up with TRBD1. Germline V gives CDR1 DFQATT, CDR2 SNEGSKA (reference sequence). The CDR3 runs to 10 residues. V shed 5 bases and J 17 bases; nucleotides not matched to a gene: 3. CDR3 DNA: TGCAGTGCTCGCGGGACAGGGGTCCACTTT. Encoded protein: CSARGTGVHF.

The V and J genes are TRBV28 and TRBJ2-7, with 7 nucleotides matching TRBD1. The V gene's germline CDR1 is MDHEN and CDR2 SYDVKM. Unmatched junction bases numbered 10, after V lost 5 bases and J lost 3 bases. This CDR3 is 15 amino acids long. Here the CDR3 DNA reads TGTGCCAGCAGTACCCAGGGGGTAACCCTCTACGAGCAGTACTTC. Translating it yields CASSTQGVTLYEQYF. The whole variable domain, remainder taken from reference TRBV28 and TRBJ2-7, is DVKVTQSSRYLVKRTGEKVFLECVQDMDHENMFWYRQDPGLGLRLIYFSYDVKMKEKGDIPEGYSVSREKKERFSLILESASTNQTSMYLCASSTQGVTLYEQYFGPGTRLTVT.

The chain carries TRBV19 and TRBJ1-6; 9 bases align to TRBD1. Trimming took 6 bases from V and 18 from J; bases not matched to a gene: 15. The CDR3 is 14 residues long. CDR1 and CDR2 (germline): LNHDA, SQIVND (reference sequence). The DNA for the CDR3 is TGTGCCAGTAGCTCCGGGACAGGGCCCCTCACAAGCCACTTT. Translating it yields CASSSGTGPLTSHF.

The chain combines TRBV30 with TRBJ2-1, with 10 bases matching TRBD2. Germline CDR1 is GTSNPN and CDR2 is SVGIG (reference sequence). This CDR3 has 14 residues. V trimming: 2 bases; J trimming: 9 bases; junction bases outside the gene matches: 7. For the CDR3, the DNA is TGTGCCTGGAGTAGGCTAGCGGGAGCGGGTGAGCAGTTCTTC. Translation: CAWSRLAGAGEQFF.

The V gene is TRBV9, the J gene TRBJ2-7, with TRBD2 matching 10 bases. The CDR3 length is 15 residues. Trimming cost V 3 bases and J 0 bases; bases outside gene matches: 3. The germline gives CDR1 SGDLS, CDR2 YYNGEE. The CDR3 nucleotides are TGTGCCAGCAGCGCCGCTAGCGGGAGCTCCTACGAGCAGTACTTC. This gives the protein CASSAASGSSYEQYF.

This clone was detected a few times. The rearrangement uses TRBV10-3 and TRBJ2-2, with 7 positions matching TRBD2. Germline CDR1 is ENHRY and CDR2 is SYGVKD. V lost 3 bases and J lost 4; bases outside the gene matches: 5. This CDR3 is 15 amino acids long. The DNA of the CDR3 is TGTGCCATCAGTGATCGCGGGAGAGGCACCGGGGAGCTGTTTTTT. Translated, it gives CAISDRGRGTGELFF.

This rearrangement joins TRBV28 to TRBJ2-3; 7 nucleotides match TRBD2. The junction had 9 bases not matched to a gene; V was cut back by 7 bases and J by 5 bases. The CDR3 consists of 14 residues. The germline gives CDR1 MDHEN, CDR2 SYDVKM. CDR3 in amino acids: CASTPGLAVDTQYF. The CDR3 nucleotides read TGTGCCAGCACCCCTGGGCTAGCGGTAGATACGCAGTATTTT.

This chain joins TRBV5-4 and TRBJ1-5; 9 bases match TRBD1. Germline CDR1 SGHNT, CDR2 YYREEE (reference sequence). V was clipped by 2 bases and J by 2 bases; unmatched bases: 8. The CDR3 has 17 residues. Here the CDR3 DNA reads TGTGCCAGCAGCTTTCGTGACAGGGGGGACGGCAATCAGCCCCAGCATTTT. Its protein is CASSFRDRGDGNQPQHF.

The V and J genes are TRBV19 and TRBJ2-1; 12 bases are shared with TRBD2. CDR1 is LNHDA and CDR2 is SQIVND in the germline V gene (reference sequence). V shed 4 bases and J 9 bases; nucleotides not matched to a gene: 7. The CDR3 covers 15 residues. The CDR3 spells CASSKPSGGAAEQFF. The CDR3 region has the DNA TGTGCCAGTAGTAAACCTAGCGGGGGGGCGGCTGAGCAGTTCTTC.

The V and J genes are TRBV10-3 and TRBJ2-3, with 7 bases fitting TRBD2. Germline assignment: CDR1 ENHRY and CDR2 SYGVKD. With 6 bases clipped from V and 2 bases from J, the junction kept 2 bases outside the gene matches. The CDR3 is 13 amino acids. The CDR3 DNA reads as TGTGCCATCAGGGCGGGAGACACAGATACGCAGTATTTT. Translation gives CAIRAGDTDTQYF.

The chain links TRBV28 to TRBJ1-2; D is undetermined. The CDR3 is 14 amino acids. Germline-derived CDR1 and CDR2 are MDHEN and SYDVKM. V dropped 3 bases and J dropped 0 bases, with 8 bases sitting between them. DNA of the CDR3: TGTGCCAGCAGTTTTTTTCGTGCTAACTATGGCTACACCTTC. Translation gives CASSFFRANYGYTF.

V is TRBV11-2 and J is TRBJ2-2; 9 bases map to TRBD2. The CDR3 is made up of 16 amino acids. The germline gives CDR1 SGHAT, CDR2 FQNNGV. Losses at the gene ends were 1 base for V and 3 bases for J; bases not matched to a gene: 3. The CDR3 nucleotides read TGTGCCAGCAGCTTAGCGGCGGGGGGGCACACCGGGGAGCTGTTTTTT. Translation: CASSLAAGGHTGELFF.

The genes are TRBV28 and TRBJ1-1; TRBD1 matches at 7 bases. This CDR3 is 15 amino acids long. Germline lookup yields CDR1 MDHEN and CDR2 SYDVKM. V trimming: 7 bases; J trimming: 4 bases; junction bases outside the gene matches: 12. This CDR3 is CASTSLSGGTTEAFF. The CDR3 DNA sequence: TGTGCCAGCACCTCATTGTCAGGGGGGACCACTGAAGCTTTCTTT.

This clone was detected only once. The chain links TRBV18 to TRBJ2-1; TRBD2 is a possible D gene (5 bases). V was clipped by 2 bases and J by 7 bases, with 9 bases between them. The CDR3 sequence is 13 residues long. The germline gives CDR1 KGHSH, CDR2 LQKENI. The CDR3 loop is CASSPSSGNEQFF. The CDR3 DNA reads TGTGCCAGCTCACCATCCAGCGGAAATGAGCAGTTCTTC.

V gene TRBV7-8 combines with J gene TRBJ1-5; 8 bases are shared with TRBD1. With 2 bases clipped from V and 7 bases from J, the junction kept 7 bases outside the gene matches. This CDR3 has 15 residues. Germline CDR1 reads SGHVS; CDR2 reads FQNEAQ. The CDR3 DNA sequence: TGTGCCAGCAGCTTACGGACAGGGTTGGAACAGCCCCAGCATTTT. The encoded protein is CASSLRTGLEQPQHF.

CDR3 sequence: CASSLARGNTGELFF. The CDR3 nucleotides read TGTGCCAGCAGCTTGGCCAGGGGGAACACCGGGGAGCTGTTTTTT. This chain uses TRBV5-5 with TRBJ2-2; possible D gene TRBD1, 6 bases. V lost 0 bases, J lost 1 base, and 7 bases lay in between. CDR3 length equals 15 residues. Germline loops: CDR1 SGHKS, CDR2 YYEKEE (reference sequence). Filled out from reference TRBV5-5 and TRBJ2-2, the complete variable domain reads DAGVTQSPTHLIKTRGQQVTLRCSPISGHKSVSWYQQVLGQGPQFIFQYYEKEERGRGNFPDRFSARQFPNYSSELNVNALLLGDSALYLCASSLARGNTGELFFGEGSRLTVL.

Here the CDR3 reads CATSEERTGGRNTIYF. The CDR3 coding sequence is TGTGCCACCAGTGAGGAAAGGACAGGGGGGAGAAACACCATATATTTT. The chain is built from TRBV15 and TRBJ1-3; 10 positions match TRBD1. The CDR3 totals 16 residues. Germline CDR1 LNHNV, CDR2 YYDKDF (reference sequence). Unmatched junction bases numbered 10, after V lost 6 bases and J lost 5 bases.

J is TRBJ1-1 and V is TRBV2, with TRBD1 as a possible D gene (5 bases). The CDR3 extends over 14 amino acids. V lost 5 bases and J 5 bases, leaving 15 bases between the germline ends. Germline V gives CDR1 SNHLY, CDR2 FYNNEI. The DNA of the CDR3 is TGTGCCAGCAGTATAGGAAGGGGATTGACTGAAGCTTTCTTT. Its translation is CASSIGRGLTEAFF.

The chain joins TRBV6-4 to TRBJ2-1, with 8 bases fitting TRBD2. Trimming cost V 2 bases and J 8 bases; bases outside gene matches: 8. The CDR3 runs 15 residues. Germline-derived CDR1 and CDR2 are MRHNA and SNTAGT. The CDR3 loop is CASSDNAGGRDEQFF. DNA of the CDR3: TGTGCCAGCAGTGACAATGCGGGGGGTAGGGATGAGCAGTTCTTC.

This chain connects TRBV29-1 to TRBJ1-5; 8 bases align to TRBD1. Germline values: CDR1 SQVTM, CDR2 ANQGSEA. J was trimmed by 3 bases and V by 7 bases; bases with no gene match: 8. The CDR3 totals 14 residues. CDR3 in amino acids: CSAGTGEANQPQHF. The CDR3 bases are TGCAGCGCAGGGACAGGAGAAGCCAATCAGCCCCAGCATTTT.

The rearrangement uses TRBV30 and TRBJ1-2; 7 positions match TRBD1. The V segment lost 1 base and the J segment 8 bases; nucleotides outside the gene matches: 16. Germline loops: CDR1 GTSNPN, CDR2 SVGIG (reference sequence). The CDR3 is 16 amino acids. In nucleotides, the CDR3 is TGTGCCTGGAGTGGGGTAAAGGGGGCTCCAGTTCAGGGCTACACCTTC. Translation gives CAWSGVKGAPVQGYTF.

The chain combines TRBV28 with TRBJ2-7; weak D call: TRBD2 (7 bases). This CDR3 has 14 residues. Germline V gene sequence: CDR1 MDHEN, CDR2 SYDVKM. Trimming took off 7 bases at V and 5 bases at J, with 18 bases between the two ends. CDR3 residues: CASTPEGGPDEQYF. The CDR3 DNA reads as TGTGCCAGCACCCCCGAGGGGGGGCCAGACGAGCAGTACTTC.

This clone was seen more than once but under ten times. The CDR3 coding sequence is TGTGCCAGCAGCCGGACATTGGGGGGTGGAAACACCATATATTTT. Its translation is CASSRTLGGGNTIYF. The J gene is TRBJ1-3, the V gene TRBV5-6, with D perhaps TRBD1 (5 bases). V lost 4 bases to trimming and J lost 3 bases, with 14 bases between them. The V gene's germline CDR1 is SGHDT and CDR2 YYEEEE. This CDR3 has 15 amino acids.

This clone showed up just once. The CDR3, as DNA: TGTGCCAGCAGCTTAGAAAAGCGGACGGCCGACTATGGCTACACCTTC. This sequence encodes CASSLEKRTADYGYTF. V gene TRBV7-9 combines with J gene TRBJ1-2; D is ambiguous. Germline CDR1 and CDR2: SEHNR and FQNEAQ (reference sequence). V lost 1 base and J lost 3, with 15 bases in between. This CDR3 region has 16 residues.